The entry below gives a single TCR beta chain sequence along with its context. What it binds is unknown. The data belong to a study of regulatory T cells in long-lasting Graves disease. General observations from the study: Newly diagnosed Graves' patients exceeded persistent ones in TCR diversity. Favoring TRBV28, TRBJ1-2 and TRBJ2-5 was a feature seen in persistent disease.

V was shortened by 4 bases and J by 2 bases, with 16 bases between the two germline ends. The CDR3 is 16 amino acids. Germline CDR1 MGHDK, CDR2 SYGVNS. Investigators prepared the TCR beta libraries by applying iRepertoire HTBI primers and Arm-PCR of CDR3 regions. TCRdb independently ran MiXCR on the multiplex PCR reads; one entry per CDR3 protein. The table shows roughly 430,000 distinct CDR3 sequences, with 15% to 20% occurring only once. Time point given: newly diagnosed GD, antithyroid drugs for less than 3 months. The TCR library was made from RNA that had been extracted from PBMCs in TRIzol. The sample was also reused in another study, on T cells in Graves' hyperthyroidism and ophthalmopathy. As that report states: Before onset, ophthalmopathy was predicted by the model a median approximately 6.7 months earlier.

The source was peripheral blood mononuclear cells (PBMCs), collected at new diagnosis, from a patient treated with antithyroid drugs. The sequence was collected from a woman in her twenties or thirties with Graves disease. This chain links TRBV25-1 with TRBJ2-3, with D unclear. The CDR3 DNA reads TGTGCCAGCAGTGTACCCTCGGGCTTCCTCACAGATACGCAGTATTTT. Translation: CASSVPSGFLTDTQYF.